A single sample is the source of the 22 T cell receptor beta chains below, sequenced in a study of glioma-infiltrating T cells. TCR alpha and beta CDR3 regions were amplified from RNA using iRepertoire nested multiplex PCR. Each CDR3 protein gets one entry after TCRdb re-called the multiplex PCR reads with MiXCR. Of 170,000 or so distinct CDR3 sequences in the sample, around 40% were seen once. The specimen was glioma tissue, nonneoplastic brain tissue, or PBMCs (not recorded which). The source of these receptors is a human donor with low-grade glioma or glioblastoma, undergoing nonglioma brain surgery, or in good health (not recorded which).

As concerns this clonotype: Since a much larger clone is just one base distant, this may be a read error. V is TRBV6-6 and J is TRBJ2-6; TRBD1 is a possible D gene (5 bases). Germline assignment: CDR1 MNHNY and CDR2 SVGAGI (reference sequence). Deletions cut 10 bases from V and 0 bases from J, with 7 bases between. CDR3 size: 13 residues. CDR3 in DNA: TGTGCCATCGACAGCTCTGGGGCCAACGTCCTGACTTTC. Translated, it gives CAIDSSGANVLTF.

J is TRBJ2-7 and V is TRBV29-1; tentatively, D is TRBD2 (6 bases). With 5 bases removed from V and 5 bases from J, the gap between germline ends came to 16 bases. Germline V lookup: CDR1 SQVTM, CDR2 ANQGSEA. The CDR3 loop spans 13 amino acids. The CDR3 sequence is CSVQGGEAHEQYF. In DNA, the CDR3 is TGCAGCGTTCAGGGCGGGGAGGCCCACGAGCAGTACTTC.

The chain combines TRBV5-1 with TRBJ2-7; 7 positions agree with TRBD2. The germline gives CDR1 SGHRS, CDR2 YFSETQ. The V segment lost 7 bases and the J segment 4 bases; nucleotides outside the gene matches: 14. This CDR3 is built from 15 residues. CDR3 coding DNA: TGCGCCAGCGTTGAGGAGGTGCGGGAGAGGTACGAGCAGTACTTC. Translating gives CASVEEVRERYEQYF.

This chain joins TRBV29-1 and TRBJ2-7; 8 nucleotides align to TRBD1. The CDR3 spans 11 residues. The ends lost 4 bases at V and 5 bases at J; junction bases unmatched: 1. The germline gives CDR1 SQVTM, CDR2 ANQGSEA. The CDR3 region is CSVGQGNEQYF. The CDR3 DNA reads as TGCAGCGTTGGACAGGGGAACGAGCAGTACTTC.

This clonotype was counted at least ten times. The J gene is TRBJ2-7, the V gene TRBV27; 9 bases match TRBD2. The CDR3 loop spans 14 amino acids. Per the germline V gene, CDR1 is MNHEY and CDR2 is SMNVEV (reference sequence). V dropped 8 bases and J dropped 3; count of bases not matched to a gene: 8. CDR3 DNA sequence: TGTGCCAGCGTTCCTAGCGGGGCCCACTACGAGCAGTACTTC. Protein: CASVPSGAHYEQYF.

The genes are TRBV27 and TRBJ1-6; TRBD1 matches at 9 bases. CDR1 is MNHEY, CDR2 SMNVEV, per germline (reference sequence). This CDR3 has 20 residues. V shed 6 bases, J shed 2 bases, and the junction held 17 bases outside the gene matches. Here the CDR3 reads CASSRYPGQGMSAYNSPLHF. CDR3 in DNA: TGTGCCAGCAGCCGATATCCGGGACAGGGTATGAGCGCCTATAATTCACCCCTCCACTTT.

Points on this clonotype: A much larger clone lies a single base off, so this may be a read error. Here the CDR3 omits its conserved ending phenylalanine or tryptophan, so a read error is the likely source. The gene calls are TRBV5-5 and TRBJ2-5; D unresolved. V was shortened by 4 bases and J by 3 bases, with 4 bases between the two germline ends. This CDR3 comprises 11 residues. Germline V lookup: CDR1 SGHKS, CDR2 YYEKEE (reference sequence). The CDR3 nucleotides are TGTGCCAGCAGCCGGGAAGAGACCCAGTACCTC. Its translation is CASSREETQYL.

For this clonotype: One end of the junction varies from germline; a read error may be responsible. This chain links TRBV28 with TRBJ2-1; TRBD1 matches at 10 bases. Germline V CDR1 and CDR2: MDHEN, SYDVKM. The CDR3 extends over 13 amino acids. The CDR3, as DNA: TGTGCCAGCAGCTTGGGACAGGGGAATGATCAGTTCTTC. It yields the protein CASSLGQGNDQFF.

Worth noting for this clonotype: A much larger clone is a single base away; this may be a read error. The chain recombines TRBV20-1 with TRBJ2-5; maybe TRBD2 (5 bases). CDR1 DFQATT and CDR2 SNEGSKA come from the germline V gene (reference sequence). The germline V and J ends were trimmed by 0 bases and 7 bases, with 12 bases remaining between them. CDR3 length equals 13 residues. The CDR3 sequence is CSARERTVRTQYF. The CDR3 DNA reads TGCAGTGCTAGAGAAAGGACTGTTCGGACCCAGTACTTC.

As to this clonotype: This clone may be a read error of a much larger clone one base away. The rearrangement joins TRBV7-2 to TRBJ1-2; D is undetermined. The germline V gene has CDR1 SGHTA and CDR2 FQGNSA. The CDR3 runs to 14 residues. The germline V and J ends were trimmed by 5 bases and 0 bases, with 10 bases remaining between them. The CDR3 region is CASSQGPTNYGYTF. The CDR3, as DNA: TGTGCCAGCAGCCAAGGACCCACTAACTATGGCTACACCTTC.

As concerns this clonotype: A junction end diverges from the germline sequence, so it may reflect a read error. This chain joins TRBV20-1 and TRBJ2-7; D is unclear. CDR3 length: 15 amino acids. CDR1 and CDR2 from the germline V gene are DFQATT and SNEGSKA (reference sequence). CDR3 sequence: CSARVRSLVGYKQYF. The CDR3 DNA reads TGCAGTGCTAGAGTCCGGAGTCTAGTAGGCTACAAGCAGTACTTC.

This clonotype was detected ten times or more. The chain joins TRBV2 to TRBJ2-1; 10 bases match TRBD2. There are 15 residues in the CDR3. Germline CDR1 SNHLY, CDR2 FYNNEI. Trimming cost V 3 bases and J 4 bases; bases outside gene matches: 3. The CDR3 protein is CASSDRTSGYNEQFF. As DNA, the CDR3 is TGTGCCAGCAGTGACCGGACTAGCGGATACAATGAGCAGTTCTTC.

This clonotype appeared many times. This sequence joins TRBV20-1 and TRBJ2-7; no clear D gene. Trimming pared 1 base from V and 3 bases from J, leaving 7 bases between. The CDR3 is 12 amino acids. Germline CDR1 is DFQATT and CDR2 is SNEGSKA (reference sequence). The CDR3: CSARVVGYEQYF. CDR3 nucleotides: TGCAGTGCTAGAGTTGTGGGCTACGAGCAGTACTTC.

Concerning this clonotype: A much more abundant neighbour one base away suggests this may be a read error. The gene calls are TRBV28 and TRBJ2-3; D remains ambiguous. The V gene lost 4 bases and the J gene lost 3 bases, with 14 bases spanning the gap. The CDR3 runs 15 residues. Germline CDR1 is MDHEN and CDR2 is SYDVKM. The CDR3 sequence is CASSYPRAPTDTQYF. In DNA, the CDR3 is TGTGCCAGCAGTTACCCCCGGGCCCCGACAGATACGCAGTATTTT.

This clonotype was recorded once. This sequence joins TRBV27 and TRBJ1-1; D not resolved. The CDR3 is 15 residues long. V was cut by 5 bases and J by 7 bases, with 20 bases left in between. The germline gives CDR1 MNHEY, CDR2 SMNVEV (reference sequence). The CDR3 loop reads CASSPTTPTRGEAFF. CDR3 in DNA: TGTGCCAGCAGTCCCACAACACCAACAAGAGGTGAAGCTTTCTTT.

For this clonotype: This sequence may be a read error, since a much larger clone differs from it by one base. The chain carries TRBV28 and TRBJ2-7; TRBD1 might be the D (5 bases). V dropped 5 bases and J dropped 5 bases, with 16 bases sitting between them. The germline V gene has CDR1 MDHEN and CDR2 SYDVKM. The CDR3 extends over 14 amino acids. The CDR3 DNA reads as TGTGCCAGCAGTGTAACGAGCAGGGTCCACGAGCAGTACTTC. This sequence encodes CASSVTSRVHEQYF.

This clonotype was found many times. The V and J genes are TRBV20-1 and TRBJ1-1; weak D call: TRBD1 (5 bases). Germline CDR1 and CDR2: DFQATT and SNEGSKA (reference sequence). CDR3 size: 13 residues. Trimming stripped 2 bases from V and 3 bases from J, with 10 bases between. Here the CDR3 DNA reads TGCAGTGCTAGACGGGGGACGGACACTGAAGCTTTCTTT. It codes for CSARRGTDTEAFF.

This clonotype was observed at least ten times. The gene calls are TRBV7-9 and TRBJ1-1; D possibly corresponds to TRBD1 (6 bases). The CDR3 runs 13 residues. V was cut by 4 bases and J by 2 bases, with 8 bases left in between. Germline V gene data show CDR1 as SEHNR and CDR2 as FQNEAQ (reference sequence). This CDR3 reads CASSSGTNTEAFF. CDR3 DNA: TGTGCCAGCAGCTCTGGGACAAACACTGAAGCTTTCTTT.

This clonotype was observed many times. This sequence joins TRBV20-1 and TRBJ1-6, with D tentatively TRBD1 (5 bases). The CDR3 sequence is 11 residues long. V lost 3 bases to trimming and J lost 14 bases, with 11 bases between them. Looked up from germline, CDR1 is DFQATT and CDR2 is SNEGSKA (reference sequence). In DNA form, the CDR3 reads TGCAGTGCTAGGGGTCAGGGTTCCCTCCACTTT. Encoded protein: CSARGQGSLHF.

With regard to this clonotype: Germline and junction disagree at one end, which may indicate a read error. The chain has TRBV10-3 and TRBJ2-1; 7 bases match TRBD1. Germline CDR1 ENHRY, CDR2 SYGVKD. The CDR3 is made up of 13 amino acids. CDR3 DNA: TGTGCCATTACCGACCCACCAGGGGGTGAGAAGTTCTTC. Amino acids: CAITDPPGGEKFF.

This clonotype has more than one count but fewer than ten. This may be a read error, as it is one base from a much larger clone. J is TRBJ2-1 and V is TRBV20-1; no definite D call. The CDR3 length is 12 residues. CDR1 and CDR2 from the germline V gene are DFQATT and SNEGSKA (reference sequence). CDR3 DNA: TGCAGTGCTGTGGATGAAGACAATAAGCAGTTCTTC. Residues: CSAVDEDNKQFF.

This clonotype was counted many times. The chain has TRBV20-1 and TRBJ2-4; 7 nucleotides line up with TRBD1. V was clipped by 4 bases and J by 11 bases; unmatched bases: 8. This CDR3 has 12 amino acids. In germline, CDR1 is DFQATT, CDR2 SNEGSKA (reference sequence). The CDR3 DNA reads as TGCAGTGCTACGGCTGGACAGGACCTTCAGTACTTC. Residues: CSATAGQDLQYF.